The next 14 T cell receptor beta chains were all read from a single sample in a study of CD8 T cells in ankylosing spondylitis. Study-wide results and limits: What appeared characteristic of ankylosing spondylitis blood was a TCR beta motif of under 10 highly homologous variants.

Their cognate antigens are unknown. Via MiXCR, TCRdb re-called the 5' RACE reads, giving one row per CDR3 protein. The data hold 400,000 or so distinct CDR3 sequences, with roughly 25% observed a single time. Sequencing was performed on blood, either unsorted or a sorted T cell fraction (not recorded which). The receptor source for this set is a male donor with ankylosing spondylitis.

This clonotype was recorded many times. Written as DNA, the CDR3 is TGTGCCAGCTCACCGCCGGGACAGGGGGTATTAGACAATGAGCAGTTCTTC. Translated: CASSPPGQGVLDNEQFF. The chain is built from TRBV18 and TRBJ2-1; 11 bases map to TRBD1. The CDR3 is 17 amino acids. With V trimmed by 3 bases and J by 5 bases, 9 bases remained unmatched. In germline, CDR1 is KGHSH, CDR2 LQKENI.

In nucleotides, the CDR3 is TGCAGTGCTAGAGATCGGGCGGGGTGGGACAATGAGCAGTTCTTC. Protein: CSARDRAGWDNEQFF. V usage is TRBV20-1 and J usage is TRBJ2-1, with D possibly being TRBD2 (6 bases). Trimming took 0 bases from V and 5 from J, leaving 14 bases between them. This CDR3 spans 15 amino acids. The V gene's germline CDR1 is DFQATT and CDR2 SNEGSKA (reference sequence).

About this clonotype itself: One end of the junction varies from germline; a read error may be responsible. This sequence joins TRBV2 and TRBJ2-5, with 13 nucleotides matching TRBD2. The CDR3 is 18 amino acids. Germline-derived CDR1 and CDR2 are SNHLY and FYNNEI. The chain's CDR3 is CTSSLGLAGVGFQETQYF. The CDR3 nucleotides read TGTACCAGCAGTCTTGGACTAGCGGGAGTGGGTTTCCAAGAGACCCAGTACTTC. Filled out from reference TRBV2 and TRBJ2-5, the complete variable domain reads EPEVTQTPSHQVTQMGQEVILRCVPISNHLYFYWYRQILGQKVEFLVSFYNNEISEKSEIFDDQFSVERPDGSNFTLKIRSTKLEDSAMYFCTSSLGLAGVGFQETQYFGPGTRLLVL.

J is TRBJ2-6 and V is TRBV2, with a weak D call TRBD2 (5 bases). V lost 6 bases to trimming and J lost 2 bases, with 17 bases between them. Germline CDR1 SNHLY, CDR2 FYNNEI. There are 17 residues in the CDR3. The CDR3 reads CASRTLNGVPGANVLTF. CDR3 nucleotide sequence: TGTGCCAGCAGGACTCTAAACGGGGTCCCTGGGGCCAACGTCCTGACTTTC.

This chain uses TRBV5-1 with TRBJ2-3; 7 bases agree with TRBD1. The V segment lost 4 bases and the J segment 6 bases; nucleotides outside the gene matches: 5. Germline V gene lookup returns CDR1 SGHRS and CDR2 YFSETQ. CDR3 size: 13 residues. CDR3 region: CASSAIQGDTQYF. Written as DNA, the CDR3 is TGCGCCAGCAGCGCCATACAGGGGGATACGCAGTATTTT.

This clonotype was recorded many times. The CDR3 nucleotides are TGTGCCAGCAGCTTAGGAAGAGGGGAGACCGGGGAGCTGTTTTTT. It encodes CASSLGRGETGELFF. The chain carries TRBV7-2 and TRBJ2-2; perhaps D is TRBD1 or TRBD2 (5 bases each). V was cut by 1 base and J by 5 bases, with 11 bases left in between. The germline V gene has CDR1 SGHTA and CDR2 FQGNSA. This CDR3 contains 15 residues. The full variable domain, in which reference TRBV7-2 and TRBJ2-2 provide the parts outside the CDR3, is GAGVSQSPSNKVTEKGKDVELRCDPISGHTALYWYRQSLGQGLEFLIYFQGNSAPDKSGLPSDRFSAERTGGSVSTLTIQRTQQEDSAVYLCASSLGRGETGELFFGEGSRLTVL.

The genes are TRBV3-1 and TRBJ1-1; D possibly corresponds to TRBD1 (5 bases). The V gene lost 2 bases and the J gene lost 0 bases, with 13 bases spanning the gap. This CDR3 contains 16 residues. Germline loops: CDR1 LGHDT, CDR2 YNNKEL (reference sequence). The DNA for the CDR3 is TGTGCCAGCAGCCAAACCCGAGGGGCGATGAACACTGAAGCTTTCTTT. Residues: CASSQTRGAMNTEAFF.

This chain connects TRBV12-3 or TRBV12-4 to TRBJ2-1; D perhaps matches TRBD1 (5 bases). V lost 6 bases, J lost 10 bases, and 10 bases lay in between. This CDR3 is 11 amino acids long. This chain's CDR3 is CASRRGGEQFF. The CDR3 nucleotides are TGTGCCAGCAGAAGGGGCGGAGAGCAGTTCTTC.

J is TRBJ2-7 and V is TRBV21-1; the table gives TRBD2 as D, unverified against the DNA. TRBV21-1 is reported as a pseudogene. This CDR3 spans 14 amino acids. The CDR3 sequence: CASRPAGGPYEQYF. For the CDR3, the DNA is TGTGCCAGCAGGCCAGCGGGAGGGCCCTACGAGCAGTACTTC.

This clonotype was counted once. The chain is built from TRBV18 and TRBJ1-5; D remains unclear. CDR1 and CDR2 from the germline V gene are KGHSH and LQKENI. CDR3 length: 15 residues. Trimming cost V 4 bases and J 0 bases, with 10 bases left between them. The CDR3 loop reads CASSRDISSNQPQHF. CDR3 coding DNA: TGTGCCAGCTCACGTGACATCTCTAGCAATCAGCCCCAGCATTTT.

The sample holds a few counts of this clonotype. V gene TRBV20-1 combines with J gene TRBJ2-7; 7 nucleotides line up with TRBD2. V shed 6 bases, J shed 7 bases, and the junction held 3 bases outside the gene matches. This CDR3 has 10 amino acids. Germline CDR1 DFQATT, CDR2 SNEGSKA (reference sequence). The chain's CDR3 is CSAGREEQYV. The CDR3 DNA is TGCAGTGCGGGGCGGGAGGAGCAGTACGTC.

The sample holds one count of this clonotype. J is TRBJ2-1 and V is TRBV20-1; 9 bases agree with TRBD1. CDR1 and CDR2 (germline): DFQATT, SNEGSKA (reference sequence). This CDR3 contains 15 residues. Losses at the gene ends were 1 base for V and 3 bases for J; bases not matched to a gene: 4. The CDR3 region is CSARVPGQGYNEQFF. CDR3 in DNA: TGCAGTGCTAGAGTACCGGGACAGGGCTACAATGAGCAGTTCTTC.

In this sample, this clonotype turned up a few times. The genes are TRBV7-9 and TRBJ2-3, with 9 bases lining up with TRBD1. V gave up 6 bases and J gave up 6 bases; unmatched junction bases: 7. The CDR3 has 14 residues. Germline CDR1 reads SEHNR; CDR2 reads FQNEAQ (reference sequence). CDR3 in DNA: TGTGCCAGCAGGACGGACAGGGGTAGTGATACGCAGTATTTT. It specifies CASRTDRGSDTQYF.

This chain connects TRBV24-1 to TRBJ2-3, with 8 bases fitting TRBD1. Trimming removed 4 bases from V and 6 bases from J; junction bases left unmatched: 8. Germline V gives CDR1 KGHDR, CDR2 SFDVKD. This CDR3 has 15 amino acids. The CDR3 coding sequence is TGTGCCACCAGTGACCCCGGGACAGGAGTGGATACGCAGTATTTT. Residues: CATSDPGTGVDTQYF.